Listed below are T cell receptor beta chains from one sample, sequenced in a study of cytomegalovirus exposure and HLA in healthy donors. Data came from immunoSEQ multiplex PCR; TCRdb stores just in-frame clones and leaves some out. The sample holds 140,000 or so clones, 80% to 90% seen once. The sample was PBMCs. The source is a woman between 35 and 50 years old in good health and CMV-seropositive. Each CDR3 is given with its conserved first and last residue. Each record gives: D gene, V gene, clone size, J gene, CDR3 DNA, CDR3 protein. A D gene is named only where the DNA matches it firmly. Clone size is given for some rows only: seen once, a few or many times, or a class if the clone is expanded.

NA	TRBV7-9	NA	TRBJ2-7	TGTGCCAGCAGCTTCACTGAGCGCTACGAGCAGTACTTC	CASSFTERYEQYF
TRBD1	TRBV5-1	few	TRBJ1-4	TGCGCCAGCAGCTTGGATGGACAGGATTCGGAAAAACTGTTTTTT	CASSLDGQDSEKLFF
TRBD1	TRBV7-9	NA	TRBJ2-3	TGTGCCAGCAGCTTCCCGACAGGGGGTAGCACAGATACGCAGTATTTT	CASSFPTGGSTDTQYF
TRBD1	TRBV25-1	NA	TRBJ2-1	TGTGCCAGCAGTACAGGGGCCAATGAGCAGTTCTTC	CASSTGANEQFF
NA	TRBV7-9	few	TRBJ2-7	TGTGCCAGCGGTGCCGGGAGAGCGGTCTACGAGCAGTACTTC	CASGAGRAVYEQYF
TRBD1	TRBV27	NA	TRBJ1-6	TGTGCCAGCAGTCAGGACGGGACAGTTTCTAATTCACCCCTCCACTTT	CASSQDGTVSNSPLHF
NA	TRBV18	once	TRBJ1-5	TGTGCCAGCTCCGACGACCGCGGTAATCAGCCCCAGCATTTT	CASSDDRGNQPQHF
NA	TRBV11-2	NA	TRBJ1-2	TGTGCCAGCAGCTTAGGAAAGGGGCGAATTGGCTACACCTTC	CASSLGKGRIGYTF
TRBD1	TRBV9	NA	TRBJ1-3	TGTGCCAGCGGAGGGACAGGGGTCGGAAACACCATATATTTT	CASGGTGVGNTIYF
TRBD1	TRBV15	few	TRBJ2-5	TGTGCCACCAGCAGACTGGGACAGGGGGTCGGGCACGAGACCCAGTACTTC	CATSRLGQGVGHETQYF
NA	TRBV5-4	NA	TRBJ2-1	TGTGCCAGCAGCTTGGGGGCAGGGCCCCTACTCGTTGAGCAGTTCTTC	CASSLGAGPLLVEQFF
TRBD1	TRBV5-4	NA	TRBJ1-4	TGTGCCAGCAGCTTGGGCTTTTGGGACAGAAAAATTGCAACTAATGAAAAACTGTTTTTT	CASSLGFWDRKIATNEKLFF
NA	TRBV9	once	TRBJ2-1	TGTGCCAGCAGCGCCGGAGGACGGGACTTGGATGAGCAGTTCTTC	CASSAGGRDLDEQFF
TRBD1	TRBV4-1	NA	TRBJ1-4	TGCGCCAGCAGCCGGATGACAGGGGTTGGAGAAAAACTGTTTTTT	CASSRMTGVGEKLFF
TRBD1	TRBV11-2	few	TRBJ2-7	TGTGCCAGCAGCTGGTCGACAGGGAGTAACGAGCAGTACTTC	CASSWSTGSNEQYF
TRBD1	TRBV27	once	TRBJ2-2	TGTGCCAGCAGTCCGGGACAGGCTTCCACCGGGGAGCTGTTTTTT	CASSPGQASTGELFF
NA	TRBV6-1	few	TRBJ2-7	TGTGCCAGCGATCTTAGCGCCAGCTCCTACGAGCAGTACTTC	CASDLSASSYEQYF
NA	TRBV5-4	NA	TRBJ2-7	TGTGCCAGCAGCCCCGGACTCGCCACCTACGAGCAGTACTTC	CASSPGLATYEQYF
NA	TRBV18	once	TRBJ2-7	TGTGCCAGCTCACCAGAGACCTACGAGCAGTACTTC	CASSPETYEQYF
TRBD2	TRBV2	NA	TRBJ2-1	TGTGCCAGCAGTGATGAAGAGCGGGGGGGGTGTGAGCAGTTCTTC	CASSDEERGGCEQFF
NA	TRBV12-5	NA	TRBJ1-2	TGTGCTAGTGGCCCTACAGAGTTCTATGGCTACACCTTC	CASGPTEFYGYTF
NA	TRBV1	NA	TRBJ2-7	TGCACCAGCAGCCACCCGATCTCGGGTTTCTGGCCCGGCGAGCAGTACTTC	CTSSHPISGFWPGEQYF
NA	TRBV10-3	NA	TRBJ1-5	TGTGCCACCCTGAACGAGGTATCTAGCAATCAGCCCCAGCATTTT	CATLNEVSSNQPQHF